These 30 T cell receptor beta chains share one sample of origin, sequenced in a study of T-cell reconstitution after alpha-beta-depleted transplantation in children. A TCRbeta library incorporating unique molecular identifiers was prepared. From the PCR reads, TCRdb called clonotypes with MiXCR, one entry per CDR3 protein. The sample shows about 300,000 distinct CDR3 sequences, roughly a tenth of them seen only once. The source material was PBMCs, sampled before TCRalphabeta/CD19-depleted stem cell transplant. Receptors were obtained from a boy under three years old with acute myeloid leukemia, due to receive a stem cell transplant.

This clonotype showed up just a few times. J is TRBJ2-1 and V is TRBV9; 11 nucleotides agree with TRBD2. Germline CDR1 and CDR2: SGDLS and YYNGEE. V lost 4 bases to trimming and J lost 5 bases; unmatched junction nucleotides: 8. This CDR3 spans 16 amino acids. CDR3 region: CASSTLAGGPNNEQFF. For the CDR3, the DNA is TGTGCCAGCAGCACCCTAGCGGGGGGCCCCAACAATGAGCAGTTCTTC.

In this sample, this clonotype turned up a few times. This sequence joins TRBV20-1 and TRBJ2-5, with D unclear. There are 11 residues in the CDR3. Trimming took off 3 bases at V and 4 bases at J, with 6 bases between the two ends. Per the germline V gene, CDR1 is DFQATT and CDR2 is SNEGSKA (reference sequence). CDR3 sequence: CSASLTETQYF. DNA of the CDR3: TGCAGTGCTAGCCTCACAGAGACCCAGTACTTC.

The V call is TRBV5-6, the J call TRBJ2-7, with TRBD1 matching over 9 bases. The CDR3 sequence is 14 residues long. Germline assignment: CDR1 SGHDT and CDR2 YYEEEE. Written as DNA, the CDR3 is TGTGCCAGCAGCTTGAAGCACCGGGACAGGGCGTTTTCAGTC. This sequence encodes CASSLKHRDRAFSV.

In DNA form, the CDR3 reads TGTGCCAGCAGTTTGATGAGCGGAACGTTCTACGAGCAGTACTTC. It yields the protein CASSLMSGTFYEQYF. The rearrangement links TRBV12-3 or TRBV12-4 to TRBJ2-7, with D possibly matching TRBD2 (5 bases). The CDR3 is made up of 15 amino acids. Trimming took off 3 bases at V and 3 bases at J, with 15 bases between the two ends.

This clonotype was counted many times. The chain recombines TRBV7-3 with TRBJ2-4; D is perhaps TRBD1 or TRBD2 (5 bases each). The ends were cut back, 5 bases at V and 13 bases at J, with 18 bases in the middle. Per the germline V gene, CDR1 is SGHTA and CDR2 is FQGTGA. This CDR3 is 13 amino acids long. CDR3 nucleotide sequence: TGTGCCAGCAGCCGCGATCTTCCGGGACCCCAGTACTTC. Encoded protein: CASSRDLPGPQYF. Together with reference TRBV7-3 and TRBJ2-4, the CDR3 gives the full variable domain: GAGVSQTPSNKVTEKGKYVELRCDPISGHTALYWYRQSLGQGPEFLIYFQGTGAADDSGLPNDRFFAVRPEGSVSTLKIQRTERGDSAVYLCASSRDLPGPQYFGAGTRLSVL.

The gene calls are TRBV6-5 and TRBJ2-7; 13 bases align to TRBD2. Unmatched junction bases numbered 4, after V lost 2 bases and J lost 0 bases. The CDR3 length is 17 residues. Germline V CDR1 and CDR2: MNHEY, SVGAGI. CDR3 nucleotide sequence: TGTGCCAGCAGTTACCCCCGGACTAGCGGGAGCTCCTACGAGCAGTACTTC. Protein: CASSYPRTSGSSYEQYF.

This clonotype occurred many times. The genes are TRBV28 and TRBJ2-7; D possibly uses TRBD1 or TRBD2 (7 bases each). The CDR3 is 14 residues long. Germline V gene lookup returns CDR1 MDHEN and CDR2 SYDVKM. Trimming removed 4 bases at V and 3 bases at J, with 13 bases between. In DNA form, the CDR3 reads TGTGCCAGCAGTTGGGGGGGACAGAACTACGAGCAGTACTTC. Translated, it gives CASSWGGQNYEQYF. The full variable domain, rest sourced from reference TRBV28 and TRBJ2-7, is DVKVTQSSRYLVKRTGEKVFLECVQDMDHENMFWYRQDPGLGLRLIYFSYDVKMKEKGDIPEGYSVSREKKERFSLILESASTNQTSMYLCASSWGGQNYEQYFGPGTRLTVT.

The genes are TRBV19 and TRBJ2-7, with D tentatively TRBD1 or TRBD2 (5 bases each). V gave up 6 bases and J gave up 6 bases, with 12 bases separating them. CDR1 and CDR2 from the germline V gene are LNHDA and SQIVND (reference sequence). There are 12 residues in the CDR3. As DNA, the CDR3 is TGTGCCAGTAGGGGGACGGCCTCCGAGCAGTACTTC. Encoded protein: CASRGTASEQYF.

This clonotype was recorded at least ten times. The gene calls are TRBV4-1 and TRBJ2-5, with D maybe TRBD1 (5 bases). Trimming pared 4 bases from V and 5 bases from J, leaving 11 bases between. The CDR3 sequence is 13 residues long. From germline, CDR1 is MGHRA and CDR2 YSYEKL. The CDR3: CASSLGPMETQYF. The DNA of the CDR3 is TGCGCCAGCAGCCTGGGGCCCATGGAGACCCAGTACTTC.

This clonotype came up many times. This chain uses TRBV29-1 with TRBJ2-1, with TRBD2 matching 11 bases. The CDR3 extends over 12 amino acids. V gave up 0 bases and J gave up 14 bases; unmatched junction bases: 3. The V gene's germline CDR1 is SQVTM and CDR2 ANQGSEA. CDR3 bases: TGCAGCGTTGAAGAGGGACTAGCGGAAGAGTTCTTC. It codes for CSVEEGLAEEFF.

This clonotype occurred many times. This CDR3 is CASSMRRPTGELFF. The CDR3 DNA reads as TGTGCCAGCAGTATGAGGAGACCCACCGGGGAGCTGTTTTTT. The V call is TRBV27, the J call TRBJ2-2; D unclear. Trimming pared 5 bases from V and 4 bases from J, leaving 11 bases between. The germline CDR1 and CDR2 sequences are MNHEY and SMNVEV (reference sequence). The CDR3 has 14 residues.

V and J are TRBV5-5 and TRBJ2-7; D possibly corresponds to TRBD2 (7 bases). CDR1 SGHKS and CDR2 YYEKEE come from the germline V gene (reference sequence). This CDR3 is 16 amino acids long. The V and J ends lost 0 bases and 2 bases respectively, with 15 bases between them. In DNA, the CDR3 is TGTGCCAGCAGCTTGGGGGGGGCTAGCGGCACCTACGAGCAGTACTTC. This encodes CASSLGGASGTYEQYF.

About this clonotype: Given a much more abundant clone one base away, this may be a read error. V usage is TRBV5-1 and J usage is TRBJ2-2; no reliable D call. V was clipped by 0 bases and J by 4 bases, with 13 bases between them. The CDR3 contains 16 residues. Per germline, CDR1 SGHRS and CDR2 YFSETQ. CDR3 sequence: CASSLGAGTITGELFF. The CDR3 nucleotides are TGCGCCAGCAGCTTGGGCGCAGGTACGATCACCGGGGAGCTGTTTTTT.

This clonotype was recorded at least ten times. V usage is TRBV24-1 and J usage is TRBJ1-4; weak D call: TRBD1 (6 bases). In germline, CDR1 is KGHDR, CDR2 SFDVKD. This CDR3 region has 15 residues. With 2 bases removed from V and 0 bases from J, the gap between germline ends came to 6 bases. The CDR3 reads CATSDSGATNEKLFF. The CDR3 region has the DNA TGTGCCACCAGTGATTCAGGGGCAACTAATGAAAAACTGTTTTTT.

Only a few counts were recorded for this clonotype. The chain has TRBV5-1 and TRBJ1-6; 7 bases map to TRBD1. The V segment lost 0 bases and the J segment 7 bases; nucleotides outside the gene matches: 7. Germline V gene lookup returns CDR1 SGHRS and CDR2 YFSETQ. The CDR3 runs 16 residues. Here the CDR3 DNA reads TGCGCCAGCAGCTTGGCCCAGGACAGGCCGAATTCACCCCTCCACTTT. It encodes CASSLAQDRPNSPLHF.

In its sample, this clonotype was seen many times. The rearrangement joins TRBV7-9 to TRBJ2-7; D tentatively fits TRBD1 or TRBD2 (6 bases each). This CDR3 contains 12 residues. Germline assignment: CDR1 SEHNR and CDR2 FQNEAQ (reference sequence). V lost 8 bases and J lost 0, with 8 bases in between. CDR3 in DNA: TGTGCCAGCGGAGGGGGCTCCTACGAGCAGTACTTC. Translated: CASGGGSYEQYF.

This clonotype occurred many times. The chain recombines TRBV27 with TRBJ2-1, with 15 bases fitting TRBD2. CDR3 length: 17 residues. Germline CDR1 and CDR2: MNHEY and SMNVEV (reference sequence). After removal of 10 bases from V and 5 bases from J, the junction contained 12 bases not matched to a gene. The CDR3 protein is CATRERTSGRADNEQFF. The CDR3 bases are TGTGCCACCCGAGAAAGGACTAGCGGGAGGGCCGACAATGAGCAGTTCTTC.

The chain combines TRBV7-9 with TRBJ2-1, with D tentatively TRBD1 (5 bases). The germline V gene has CDR1 SEHNR and CDR2 FQNEAQ (reference sequence). There are 13 residues in the CDR3. V was pared by 6 bases and J by 10 bases, with 16 bases between. The CDR3 sequence is CASRNSATEEQFF. CDR3 nucleotide sequence: TGTGCCAGCAGGAATTCCGCGACAGAGGAGCAGTTCTTC.

This clonotype was seen ten or more times. The V and J genes are TRBV20-1 and TRBJ2-7; tentatively, D is TRBD1 (6 bases). In germline, CDR1 is DFQATT, CDR2 SNEGSKA (reference sequence). V dropped 2 bases and J dropped 0 bases, with 11 bases sitting between them. CDR3 size: 14 residues. In DNA form, the CDR3 reads TGCAGTGCTAGACCTTTACAGGGCTCCTACGAGCAGTACTTC. The encoded protein is CSARPLQGSYEQYF.

This rearrangement joins TRBV29-1 to TRBJ1-1; D gene ambiguous. Germline V gene sequence: CDR1 SQVTM, CDR2 ANQGSEA. The V and J ends lost 4 bases and 3 bases respectively, with 12 bases between them. The CDR3 totals 13 residues. Here the CDR3 DNA reads TGCAGCGTTGGACGGGCGGCGGACACTGAAGCTTTCTTT. This encodes CSVGRAADTEAFF.

This clonotype was recorded at least ten times. The V call is TRBV4-1, the J call TRBJ2-1, with 13 nucleotides matching TRBD2. V was pared by 1 base and J by 4 bases, with 4 bases of the junction left unmatched. The CDR3 runs to 17 residues. From germline, CDR1 is MGHRA and CDR2 YSYEKL. CDR3 DNA: TGCGCCAGCAGCCAAGTTGGACTAGCGGGGGCGTACAATGAGCAGTTCTTC. Its translation is CASSQVGLAGAYNEQFF.

This clonotype was found a few times. The chain combines TRBV24-1 with TRBJ2-1; 9 bases are a match to TRBD2. Germline V gene lookup returns CDR1 KGHDR and CDR2 SFDVKD. The V and J ends lost 5 bases and 0 bases, in that order; junction bases with no gene match: 13. The CDR3 consists of 19 residues. The DNA for the CDR3 is TGTGCCACCAGTGGAACAGGGTCGAGCGGGGGGAGCTCCTACAATGAGCAGTTCTTC. Translated, it gives CATSGTGSSGGSSYNEQFF.

This clonotype was observed many times. The genes are TRBV10-3 and TRBJ1-2, with D maybe TRBD1 (6 bases). This CDR3 has 14 residues. Germline assignment: CDR1 ENHRY and CDR2 SYGVKD. Trimming took 3 bases from V and 7 from J, leaving 15 bases between them. For the CDR3, the DNA is TGTGCCATCAGTGATGGCACCTCGACAGGTGGCTACACCTTC. It is translated as CAISDGTSTGGYTF.

The table lists this clonotype with many counts. This chain uses TRBV12-3 or TRBV12-4 with TRBJ1-2; D possibly corresponds to TRBD1 (5 bases). V lost 3 bases, J lost 8 bases, and 10 bases lay in between. There are 12 residues in the CDR3. CDR3 in DNA: TGTGCCAGCAGTTTGGGGGACTTCGGCTACACCTTC. Translated, it gives CASSLGDFGYTF.

This clonotype showed up many times. The genes are TRBV20-1 and TRBJ2-1, with no clear D. V was pared by 0 bases and J by 4 bases, with 13 bases between. Germline V gene lookup returns CDR1 DFQATT and CDR2 SNEGSKA (reference sequence). The CDR3 consists of 15 residues. This CDR3 is CSARDRARSYNEQFF. Written as DNA, the CDR3 is TGCAGTGCTAGAGATAGGGCTCGCTCTTACAATGAGCAGTTCTTC.

This clonotype was counted at least ten times. The V gene is TRBV15, the J gene TRBJ1-1; D remains ambiguous. V was shortened by 3 bases and J by 3 bases, with 11 bases between the two germline ends. CDR3 length equals 14 residues. CDR1 and CDR2 from the germline V gene are LNHNV and YYDKDF (reference sequence). As DNA, the CDR3 is TGTGCCACCAGCAGGATTTGGAGGGACACTGAAGCTTTCTTT. This sequence encodes CATSRIWRDTEAFF.

This clonotype was detected many times. V is TRBV7-9 and J is TRBJ2-3, with 11 nucleotides matching TRBD1. This CDR3 spans 16 amino acids. The trim removed 5 bases at V and 5 bases at J, leaving 9 bases unmatched. Germline assignment: CDR1 SEHNR and CDR2 FQNEAQ (reference sequence). CDR3 loop: CASSHLTGTGGDTQYF. CDR3 DNA sequence: TGTGCCAGCAGCCATCTTACCGGGACAGGGGGAGATACGCAGTATTTT.

This clonotype was detected many times. The CDR3 DNA reads as TGTGCCAGCAGCTTAGGCCTCCACCCCGCGGTCGAAAAACTGTTTTTT. Translation gives CASSLGLHPAVEKLFF. The chain couples TRBV11-2 to TRBJ1-4; D is unresolved. Germline assignment: CDR1 SGHAT and CDR2 FQNNGV. The CDR3 contains 16 residues. Trimming left V 1 base short and J 8 bases short, with 17 bases between. Variable domain in full (rest from reference TRBV11-2 and TRBJ1-4): EAGVAQSPRYKIIEKRQSVAFWCNPISGHATLYWYQQILGQGPKLLIQFQNNGVVDDSQLPKDRFSAERLKGVDSTLKIQPAKLEDSAVYLCASSLGLHPAVEKLFFGSGTQLSVL.

In its sample, this clonotype was seen a few times. CDR3 sequence reads: CASSPWWASGRNSDTQYF. The CDR3 DNA follows: TGTGCCAGCAGCCCGTGGTGGGCTAGCGGGAGGAATTCAGATACGCAGTATTTT. J is TRBJ2-3 and V is TRBV14; TRBD2 agrees at 11 bases. CDR1 is SGHDN and CDR2 is FVKESK in the germline V gene. Trimming cost V 4 bases and J 4 bases; bases outside gene matches: 13. The CDR3 is made up of 18 amino acids.

Many counts were recorded for this clonotype. This sequence joins TRBV20-1 and TRBJ2-3; 8 nucleotides match TRBD2. The CDR3 length is 14 residues. Germline CDR1 reads DFQATT; CDR2 reads SNEGSKA (reference sequence). The ends lost 3 bases at V and 6 bases at J; junction bases unmatched: 8. This CDR3 is CSARVIAGKDTQYF. The CDR3 bases are TGCAGTGCTAGGGTAATAGCGGGGAAGGATACGCAGTATTTT.